Listed below are T cell receptor beta chains from one sample, sequenced in a study of blood T cell repertoires in COVID-19. The repertoire was sequenced with immunoSEQ multiplex PCR; TCRdb's copy has only in-frame clones and lacks some. This table holds about 360,000 clones, 86% found once. Sample: peripheral blood. These receptors originate from a woman aged 55-69 years with COVID-19, enrolled during active disease. CDR3s include the opening cysteine and the closing phenylalanine or tryptophan. A D gene is named only where the DNA matches it firmly. Some rows mark clone size as missing; the rest say once, few, many or name a class of expanded clone.

V: TRBV5-1
D: TRBD1
J: TRBJ1-2
size: once
DNA: TGCGCCAGCAGCTCTGACAGGGAAATCAGGGGCTACACCTTC
CDR3: CASSSDREIRGYTF

V: TRBV6-4
D: TRBD2
J: TRBJ2-3
size: .
DNA: TGTGCCAGCAGTGATCAGCGGGGGGGCGTAGATACGCAGTATTTT
CDR3: CASSDQRGGVDTQYF

V: TRBV11-2
D: TRBD1
J: TRBJ1-1
size: .
DNA: TGTGCCAGCGCCCCTTCACAGGGGCTGAACACTGAAGCTTTCTTT
CDR3: CASAPSQGLNTEAFF

V: TRBV3-1/TRBV3-2
D: TRBD2
J: TRBJ2-3
size: .
DNA: TGTGCCAGCAGCCAAGATGGGCTAGCGGCGCTTCGTAAACACACAGATACGCAGTATTTT
CDR3: CASSQDGLAALRKHTDTQYF

V: TRBV6-2/TRBV6-3
D: .
J: TRBJ1-1
size: .
DNA: TGTGCCAGCAGTTACTTATTCAAGGGGGAACTAGGAGCTTTCTTT
CDR3: CASSYLFKGELGAFF

V: TRBV27
D: .
J: TRBJ1-2
size: .
DNA: TGTGCCAGCAGTTTTCGAATTGACAGGTACTATGGCTACACCTTC
CDR3: CASSFRIDRYYGYTF

V: TRBV3-1/TRBV3-2
D: .
J: TRBJ1-1
size: .
DNA: TGTGCCAGCAGCCGATTCGCCGAAACGGGCACTGAAGCTTTCTTT
CDR3: CASSRFAETGTEAFF

V: TRBV7-9
D: TRBD1
J: TRBJ1-5
size: .
DNA: TGTGCCAGCAGCTTCAATAACAGGGGGCCTAGCAATCAGCCCCAGCATTTT
CDR3: CASSFNNRGPSNQPQHF

V: TRBV19
D: TRBD1
J: TRBJ1-1
size: .
DNA: TGTGCCAGTGGTGACAGGGGGAACACTGAAGCTTTCTTT
CDR3: CASGDRGNTEAFF

V: TRBV12-5
D: TRBD1
J: TRBJ1-2
size: .
DNA: TGTGCTAGTGGTTTCGCAGGGGGCCGGTATGGCTACACCTTC
CDR3: CASGFAGGRYGYTF

V: TRBV6-2/TRBV6-3
D: TRBD1
J: TRBJ1-2
size: .
DNA: TGTGCCAGCAGCCGCAGGGGGATGGACTATGGCTACACCTTC
CDR3: CASSRRGMDYGYTF

V: TRBV3-1/TRBV3-2
D: .
J: TRBJ2-2
size: .
DNA: TGTGCCAGCAGCCAAGTATCTGCGGTCGCGAACACCGGGGAGCTGTTTTTT
CDR3: CASSQVSAVANTGELFF

V: TRBV6-5
D: TRBD1
J: TRBJ1-2
size: .
DNA: TGTGCCAGCAGTTACTCGGGACAGGGGATTGGTGGCTACACCTTC
CDR3: CASSYSGQGIGGYTF

V: TRBV10-3
D: .
J: TRBJ1-2
size: .
DNA: TGTGCCATCAGTGACAGCTATGGCTACACCTTC
CDR3: CAISDSYGYTF

V: TRBV7-8
D: .
J: TRBJ1-2
size: .
DNA: TGTGCCAGCAGCCGCGGGGAAATCTACTATGGCTACACCTTC
CDR3: CASSRGEIYYGYTF

V: TRBV19
D: .
J: TRBJ2-3
size: .
DNA: TGTGCCAGTAGTATAGGTCAAGGGGAAGATACGCAGTATTTT
CDR3: CASSIGQGEDTQYF

V: TRBV7-6
D: .
J: TRBJ2-2
size: .
DNA: TGTGCCAGCAGCTCGCGAGGGACGAACACCGGGGAGCTGTTTTTT
CDR3: CASSSRGTNTGELFF

V: TRBV4-1
D: .
J: TRBJ1-3
size: .
DNA: TGCGCCAGCAGCCAAGATTCAGGGACTGGAAACACCATATATTTT
CDR3: CASSQDSGTGNTIYF

V: TRBV19
D: .
J: TRBJ2-7
size: .
DNA: TGTGCCAGTAGCACTGGATGGGGACTTACCTACGAGCAGTACTTC
CDR3: CASSTGWGLTYEQYF

V: TRBV5-4
D: TRBD1
J: TRBJ2-4
size: once
DNA: TGTGCCAGCAGCCCTGGGACAGGGGCCAAAAACATTCAGTACTTC
CDR3: CASSPGTGAKNIQYF

V: TRBV3-1/TRBV3-2
D: TRBD2
J: TRBJ2-3
size: .
DNA: TGTGCCAGCAGCCTGTACCTTAGCGGGGGGGCGGATACGCAGTATTTT
CDR3: CASSLYLSGGADTQYF

V: TRBV11-3
D: .
J: TRBJ1-1
size: .
DNA: TGTGCCAGCAGCTTAGATCAGGGCATGATTGGGAACACTGAAGCTTTCTTT
CDR3: CASSLDQGMIGNTEAFF

V: TRBV2
D: TRBD2
J: TRBJ2-7
size: .
DNA: TGTGCCAGCAGTGAAGTAATTAGCGGGGCCTACGAGCAGTACTTC
CDR3: CASSEVISGAYEQYF

V: TRBV7-2
D: .
J: TRBJ2-5
size: .
DNA: TGTGCCAGCAGCCCCTTCGGGTCCGCGGAGACCCAGTACTTC
CDR3: CASSPFGSAETQYF

V: TRBV19
D: .
J: TRBJ2-7
size: once
DNA: TGTGCCAGTAGTCCCCCGCAGGGCTACGAGCAGTACTTC
CDR3: CASSPPQGYEQYF

V: TRBV9
D: .
J: TRBJ2-1
size: .
DNA: TGTGCCAGCAGCCCTGGGACAAGCTCCTACAATGAGCAGTTCTTC
CDR3: CASSPGTSSYNEQFF

V: TRBV5-1
D: .
J: TRBJ2-5
size: .
DNA: TGCGCCAGCAGCTTGGGCGGGCGTGACCAAGAGACCCAGTACTTC
CDR3: CASSLGGRDQETQYF

V: TRBV6-5
D: .
J: TRBJ2-7
size: .
DNA: TGTGCCAGCACCCCTTCGCAGGGAGGGGGCGAGCAGTACTTC
CDR3: CASTPSQGGGEQYF

V: TRBV4-1
D: .
J: TRBJ2-2
size: .
DNA: TGCGCCAGCAGCCGATCGGGACAATCGAACACCGGGGAGCTGTTTTTT
CDR3: CASSRSGQSNTGELFF

V: TRBV6-6
D: TRBD1
J: TRBJ2-7
size: few
DNA: TGTGCCAGCAGCAAAGGGACAGGGACCGAGCAGTACTTC
CDR3: CASSKGTGTEQYF

V: TRBV7-9
D: TRBD2
J: TRBJ2-1
size: .
DNA: TGTGCCAGCAGCTTACTTGTCTGGACTAGCAGACCCAATGAGCAGTTCTTC
CDR3: CASSLLVWTSRPNEQFF

V: TRBV7-3
D: TRBD1
J: TRBJ1-1
size: .
DNA: TGTGCCAGCAGCTTAACATCTGGGACAGGGAACACTGAAGCTTTCTTT
CDR3: CASSLTSGTGNTEAFF

V: TRBV10-3
D: .
J: TRBJ1-4
size: .
DNA: TGTGCCATCACGGCAGGGGTGAATGAAAAACTGTTTTTT
CDR3: CAITAGVNEKLFF

V: TRBV19
D: .
J: TRBJ2-3
size: .
DNA: TGTGCCAGTAGTATCTCGACAAGCACAGATACGCAGTATTTT
CDR3: CASSISTSTDTQYF

V: TRBV19
D: .
J: TRBJ1-1
size: .
DNA: TGTGCCAGTACCTCAGGGAGGGGTGGCACTGAAGCTTTCTTT
CDR3: CASTSGRGGTEAFF

V: TRBV9
D: TRBD1
J: TRBJ1-6
size: .
DNA: TGTGCCAGCAGCGTGGAGGGGGCTGGTTCACCCCTCCACTTT
CDR3: CASSVEGAGSPLHF

V: TRBV4-1
D: .
J: TRBJ2-3
size: few
DNA: TGCGCCAGCAGCCAGGAGTGGGGCACAGATACGCAGTATTTT
CDR3: CASSQEWGTDTQYF

V: TRBV18
D: TRBD2
J: TRBJ2-5
size: .
DNA: TGTGCCAGCTCTAGCGGGGGTGAAGAGACCCAGTACTTC
CDR3: CASSSGGEETQYF

V: TRBV19
D: .
J: TRBJ1-1
size: .
DNA: TGTGCCAGTAGTATATGGGGCCAGGGGAACACTGAAGCTTTCTTT
CDR3: CASSIWGQGNTEAFF

V: TRBV20-1
D: .
J: TRBJ1-6
size: few
DNA: TGCAGTGCTAGTGGGGGTGGAGGGTTGGATAATTCACCCCTCCACTTT
CDR3: CSASGGGGLDNSPLHF

V: TRBV5-1
D: .
J: TRBJ1-5
size: .
DNA: TGCGCCAGCAGAACCGGGTCCGATAGCAATCAGCCCCAGCATTTT
CDR3: CASRTGSDSNQPQHF

V: TRBV11-2
D: .
J: TRBJ2-1
size: .
DNA: TGTGCCAGCAGCTTGGGACCGACTAGCTACAATGAGCAGTTCTTC
CDR3: CASSLGPTSYNEQFF

V: TRBV5-4
D: TRBD2
J: TRBJ2-7
size: .
DNA: TGTGCCAGCAGCTCGGGACTAGCCTCCCACGAGCAGTACTTC
CDR3: CASSSGLASHEQYF

V: TRBV5-4
D: .
J: TRBJ1-3
size: .
DNA: TGTGCCAGCAGCCCGACCCCGACAGGAGTCGACTCTGGAAACACCATATATTTT
CDR3: CASSPTPTGVDSGNTIYF

V: TRBV4-1
D: .
J: TRBJ1-4
size: .
DNA: TGCGCCAGCAGCCAGGGACTATGGGATGAAAAACTGTTTTTT
CDR3: CASSQGLWDEKLFF

V: TRBV9
D: .
J: TRBJ2-1
size: once
DNA: TGTGCCAGCAGCGTAGGTGGCGGGCTAGACAATGAGCAGTTCTTC
CDR3: CASSVGGGLDNEQFF

V: TRBV19
D: TRBD1
J: TRBJ1-2
size: .
DNA: TGTGCCAGTAGTATATTGGGGGACAGGTATGGCTACACCTTC
CDR3: CASSILGDRYGYTF

V: TRBV27
D: TRBD1
J: TRBJ1-2
size: .
DNA: TGTGCCAGCAGTTCGGGACAGGGGGTTGGGTCTAGGTATGGCTACACCTTC
CDR3: CASSSGQGVGSRYGYTF

V: TRBV18
D: .
J: TRBJ1-2
size: .
DNA: TGTGCCAGCTCACCACAGCGAGACGGGGTGTACGGCTACACCTTC
CDR3: CASSPQRDGVYGYTF

V: TRBV7-3
D: TRBD1
J: TRBJ2-4
size: .
DNA: TGTGCCAGCAGCTTAATGGCAGGGGGCGAGAACATTCAGTACTTC
CDR3: CASSLMAGGENIQYF

V: TRBV3-1/TRBV3-2
D: .
J: TRBJ1-2
size: once
DNA: TGTGCCAGCAGCCACCTCTCCCCGGGGACATTTGGTGGCTACACCTTC
CDR3: CASSHLSPGTFGGYTF

V: TRBV10-2
D: TRBD1
J: TRBJ1-1
size: .
DNA: TGCGCCAGCACCACGACAGGGGGCACTGAAGCTTTCTTT
CDR3: CASTTTGGTEAFF

V: TRBV29-1
D: .
J: TRBJ2-7
size: .
DNA: TGCAGCGTCGGTTTAGGAGTTGGGTCCGAGCAGTACTTC
CDR3: CSVGLGVGSEQYF